One and the same sample provided the 18 T cell receptor beta chains below, sequenced in a study of blood T cells in healthy people across ages. For the second PCR, which ran for roughly 6 to 11 cycles, a sample-barcoded 5' primer and a J-beta primer mix were used. TCRdb independently ran MiXCR on the 5' RACE reads; one entry per CDR3 protein. The table includes 1.5 million to 2 million distinct CDR3 sequences, roughly 27% detected once. Sequencing was carried out using blood. All receptors come from a woman aged 25-40 years in good health.

This clonotype was observed a handful of times. The genes are TRBV4-3 and TRBJ1-2, with D unclear. The CDR3 totals 15 residues. Germline CDR1 reads LGHNA; CDR2 reads YSLEER. With 0 bases removed from V and 8 bases from J, the gap between germline ends came to 16 bases. CDR3 bases: TGCGCCAGCAGCCAAGATCTGGCGGAGTCCCGCGGCTACACCTTC. Its protein is CASSQDLAESRGYTF.

The rearrangement links TRBV20-1 to TRBJ1-1; TRBD1 agrees at 9 bases. The CDR3 runs 12 residues. Germline V lookup: CDR1 DFQATT, CDR2 SNEGSKA (reference sequence). Unmatched junction bases numbered 6, after V lost 2 bases and J lost 11 bases. The CDR3 bases are TGCAGTGCTAGACCTTTACAGGGGGCGGCTTTCTTT. Amino acid sequence: CSARPLQGAAFF.

The chain links TRBV10-3 to TRBJ2-3, with a tentative D call TRBD2 (5 bases). Trimming left V 10 bases short and J 2 bases short, with 16 bases between. This CDR3 has 14 amino acids. Germline values: CDR1 ENHRY, CDR2 SYGVKD. The DNA for the CDR3 is TGTGCCACCAGGCGGGTTGGGTCCACAGATACGCAGTATTTT. Translating it yields CATRRVGSTDTQYF.

The chain employs TRBV9 and TRBJ2-1, with 8 bases fitting TRBD1. The CDR3 consists of 15 residues. Trimming at V came to 2 bases and at J to 2 bases, leaving 3 bases not matched to a gene. Looked up from germline, CDR1 is SGDLS and CDR2 is YYNGEE. In nucleotides, the CDR3 is TGTGCCAGCAGCGTTGGGACAGGAACCTACAATGAGCAGTTCTTC. Translating gives CASSVGTGTYNEQFF.

This clonotype showed up just a few times. The CDR3 DNA reads TGCAGTGCTCCGCCGACTAGCGGGGGTACAGATACGCAGTATTTT. Residues: CSAPPTSGGTDTQYF. This sequence joins TRBV20-1 and TRBJ2-3, with 12 bases lining up with TRBD2. Per the germline V gene, CDR1 is DFQATT and CDR2 is SNEGSKA (reference sequence). V lost 5 bases to trimming and J lost 3 bases; unmatched junction nucleotides: 6. The CDR3 sequence is 15 residues long.

The chain combines TRBV7-6 with TRBJ2-7; D perhaps matches TRBD2 (6 bases). V lost 2 bases and J 2 bases, leaving 13 bases between the germline ends. This CDR3 is 15 amino acids long. Germline V gene lookup returns CDR1 SGHVS and CDR2 FNYEAQ. CDR3 coding DNA: TGTGCCAGCAGCTTAAGTCAGCGGGCCCCCTACGAGCAGTACTTC. Amino acid sequence: CASSLSQRAPYEQYF. The variable domain in full, with the rest retrieved from reference TRBV7-6 and TRBJ2-7, is GAGVSQSPRYKVTKRGQDVALRCDPISGHVSLYWYRQALGQGPEFLTYFNYEAQQDKSGLPNDRFSAERPEGSISTLTIQRTEQRDSAMYRCASSLSQRAPYEQYFGPGTRLTVT.

This clonotype appeared a few times. CDR3 residues: CASSLLGGRNSPLHF. For the CDR3, the DNA is TGTGCCAGCAGCTTATTGGGAGGGCGTAATTCACCCCTCCACTTT. The V and J genes are TRBV7-9 and TRBJ1-6; D gene uncertain. Germline CDR1 SEHNR, CDR2 FQNEAQ (reference sequence). This CDR3 region has 15 residues. The germline V and J ends were trimmed by 2 bases and 6 bases, with 11 bases remaining between them.

This clonotype has only a few counts. This sequence joins TRBV20-1 and TRBJ2-3; 9 nucleotides line up with TRBD2. The CDR3 loop spans 14 amino acids. Germline V gene sequence: CDR1 DFQATT, CDR2 SNEGSKA (reference sequence). V shed 5 bases and J 5 bases; nucleotides not matched to a gene: 8. CDR3 bases: TGCAGTGCTGGCGGGACTAGCCTACTAGATACGCAGTATTTT. It yields the protein CSAGGTSLLDTQYF.

The table lists this clonotype with a few counts. The chain joins TRBV2 to TRBJ1-3; D is ambiguous. The CDR3 totals 16 residues. Deletions cut 0 bases from V and 1 base from J, with 10 bases between. Germline loops: CDR1 SNHLY, CDR2 FYNNEI. CDR3 region: CASSEAEQASGNTIYF. CDR3 coding DNA: TGTGCCAGCAGTGAAGCGGAGCAGGCTTCTGGAAACACCATATATTTT.

This clonotype occurred a few times. The chain uses TRBV25-1 and TRBJ1-2; 7 bases are a match to TRBD1. The germline gives CDR1 MGHDK, CDR2 SYGVNS. Unmatched junction bases numbered 7, after V lost 9 bases and J lost 6 bases. The CDR3 loop spans 12 amino acids. The CDR3 nucleotides are TGTGCCAGTTCACAGGGGAAGGATGGCTACACCTTC. Translated: CASSQGKDGYTF.

The genes are TRBV6-6 and TRBJ1-1; D is ambiguous. The CDR3 is 16 amino acids. Germline CDR1 reads MNHNY; CDR2 reads SVGAGI (reference sequence). The V gene lost 2 bases and the J gene lost 1 base, with 14 bases spanning the gap. This CDR3 reads CASSYASPRGNTEAFF. CDR3 nucleotides: TGTGCCAGCAGTTACGCGTCACCCAGAGGGAACACTGAAGCTTTCTTT.

The rearrangement joins TRBV6-2 or TRBV6-3 to TRBJ2-1; 12 bases match TRBD2. V lost 4 bases, J lost 8 bases, and 9 bases stayed unmatched. The CDR3 loop spans 16 amino acids. Germline V gene lookup returns CDR1 MNHEY and CDR2 SVGEGT. CDR3 sequence (DNA): TGTGCCAGCAGTTTCTCTCGACTAGCGGGAGACGATGAGCAGTTCTTC. Its translation is CASSFSRLAGDDEQFF.

This clonotype was detected many times. The V and J genes are TRBV10-3 and TRBJ1-2; no definite D call. The CDR3 is 13 residues long. Germline V gene data show CDR1 as ENHRY and CDR2 as SYGVKD. V lost 3 bases to trimming and J lost 3 bases, with 8 bases between them. CDR3 nucleotides: TGTGCCATCAGTGAAAGGACGGACTATGGCTACACCTTC. It codes for CAISERTDYGYTF.

The rearrangement links TRBV6-5 to TRBJ2-4; D gene unclear. This CDR3 has 12 residues. Per germline, CDR1 MNHEY and CDR2 SVGAGI. Between the trimmed V and J ends, which lost 6 bases and 13 bases, there was a span of 16 bases. The CDR3: CASRPTWDEQYF. CDR3 DNA sequence: TGTGCCAGCAGACCGACTTGGGATGAGCAGTACTTC.

There are many counts of this clonotype. This sequence joins TRBV10-3 and TRBJ2-5; 9 nucleotides line up with TRBD1. The CDR3 covers 14 residues. Germline loops: CDR1 ENHRY, CDR2 SYGVKD. The junction had 10 bases not matched to a gene; V was cut back by 10 bases and J by 4 bases. The CDR3 DNA follows: TGTGCCACCCTACAGGGGGCTAAAGGAGAGACCCAGTACTTC. This translates into CATLQGAKGETQYF.

This clonotype was counted only a few times. The chain recombines TRBV12-3 or TRBV12-4 with TRBJ2-7; D possibly uses TRBD1 or TRBD2 (5 bases each). CDR3 length equals 13 residues. V was trimmed by 5 bases and J by 3 bases, leaving 11 bases between them. The CDR3 protein is CASSHGTNYEQYF. The DNA of the CDR3 is TGTGCCAGCAGTCACGGGACCAACTACGAGCAGTACTTC.

The chain has TRBV5-5 and TRBJ2-1; maybe TRBD2 (5 bases). CDR1 is SGHKS and CDR2 is YYEKEE in the germline V gene (reference sequence). This CDR3 has 18 amino acids. Trimming stripped 3 bases from V and 0 bases from J, with 19 bases between. The DNA of the CDR3 is TGTGCCAGCAGCTCTAGCCGTCGAGGCGTCCGCTCCTACAATGAGCAGTTCTTC. It specifies CASSSSRRGVRSYNEQFF. Complete variable domain (other parts from reference TRBV5-5 and TRBJ2-1): DAGVTQSPTHLIKTRGQQVTLRCSPISGHKSVSWYQQVLGQGPQFIFQYYEKEERGRGNFPDRFSARQFPNYSSELNVNALLLGDSALYLCASSSSRRGVRSYNEQFFGPGTRLTVL.

This clonotype occurred a few times. The chain joins TRBV7-9 to TRBJ2-1; the match to TRBD2 covers 8 bases. The CDR3 runs 14 residues. Germline V lookup: CDR1 SEHNR, CDR2 FQNEAQ (reference sequence). CDR3 sequence: CSTRTGGPGDEQFF. The CDR3, as DNA: TGTTCCACCCGAACGGGAGGGCCTGGGGATGAGCAGTTCTTC.